What follows is one T cell receptor beta chain and its context. Its antigen remains unknown. The trim removed 8 bases at V and 4 bases at J, leaving 8 bases unmatched. The CDR3 has 13 residues. Germline CDR1 and CDR2: MNHNS and SASEGT. These data are taken from a study of cytomegalovirus exposure and HLA in healthy donors. Study-wide background: In a later analysis, it was reported that the 110 or so validation repertoires had been produced on the same platform as the roughly 610 repertoires belonging to the first cohort.

Assay: immunoSEQ multiplex PCR; the TCRdb copy retains only in-frame clones and omits some. The profile shows 150,000 to 200,000 clones, 86% of them singletons. Overall study findings and caveats: In vitro confirmation showed a few CMV-associated chains to be CMV antigen specific.

The chain links TRBV6-1 to TRBJ2-7; TRBD1 agrees at 7 bases. This receptor was obtained from a man aged 25 to 40 in good health and CMV-seropositive. The sequencing input was PBMCs. The CDR3: CASGRDSLYEQYF. For the CDR3, the DNA is TGTGCCAGCGGCAGGGACAGCCTTTACGAGCAGTACTTC.